This record looks at one T cell receptor (beta chain) sequence and its context. Its target is not known. This sample was included in a study of cytomegalovirus exposure and HLA in healthy donors. General observations from the study: Among donors in an Asian-associated ancestry cluster, a later analysis reportedly found fewer N-insertions than the roughly 700-donor mean.

Germline-derived CDR1 and CDR2 are SGHRS and YFSETQ. CDR3 length: 14 amino acids. With V trimmed by 2 bases and J by 4 bases, 4 bases remained unmatched. Primers for the PCR totalled 60 Vbeta and 13 Jbeta. Per the study methods: Later work found 74 million or so unique TCR beta chains, with about 10 million shared. Using immunoSEQ multiplex PCR, the repertoire was profiled, and TCRdb retains in-frame clones only, with some absent. That table is the source of V, J and clone size, and D and trimming were worked out from the DNA. The data show around 100,000 clones, and the top ten clones hold approximately 6.8%.

The receptor was derived from a middle-aged man in good health and CMV-seropositive. Material for sequencing was PBMCs. The chain is built from TRBV5-1 and TRBJ2-5, with 8 bases matching TRBD2. The CDR3 loop reads CASSFAGGPETQYF. CDR3 bases: TGCGCCAGCAGCTTTGCGGGAGGCCCAGAGACCCAGTACTTC.